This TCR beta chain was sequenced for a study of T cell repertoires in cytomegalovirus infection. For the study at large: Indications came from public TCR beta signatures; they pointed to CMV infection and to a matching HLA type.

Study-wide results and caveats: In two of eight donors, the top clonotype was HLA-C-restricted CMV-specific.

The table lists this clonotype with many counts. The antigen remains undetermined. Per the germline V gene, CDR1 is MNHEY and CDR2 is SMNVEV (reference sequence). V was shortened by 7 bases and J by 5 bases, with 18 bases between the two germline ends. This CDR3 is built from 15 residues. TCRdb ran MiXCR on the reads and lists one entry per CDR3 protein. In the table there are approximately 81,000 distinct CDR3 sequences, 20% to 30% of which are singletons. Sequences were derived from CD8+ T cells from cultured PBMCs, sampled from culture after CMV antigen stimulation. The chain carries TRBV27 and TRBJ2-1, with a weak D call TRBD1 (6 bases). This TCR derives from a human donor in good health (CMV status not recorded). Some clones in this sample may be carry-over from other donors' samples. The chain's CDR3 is CASTLNARGNNEQFF. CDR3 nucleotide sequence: TGTGCCAGCACCCTAAATGCTAGGGGGAACAATGAGCAGTTCTTC.